The entry below gives a single TCR beta chain sequence along with its context. Its recognized antigen is unknown. Base qualities are not at hand, and no much larger clone is one base apart. TCRbeta CDR3 regions were amplified from genomic DNA by means of the immunoSEQ Assay, a bias-controlled multiplex PCR. The paper's data handling went like this. The number of nucleated cells in each sample was estimated from the amplification of reference gene primers within the assay. Sequence reads were collapsed and filtered to measure the absolute abundance of every unique TCRbeta CDR3 rearrangement. For each sample, productive Simpson clonality was calculated by taking the square root of Simpson's diversity index across productive rearrangements. Held by TCRdb, this immuneACCESS table contains in-frame sequences only and omits some clones. Under half of the omission traces to an unresolved V gene where checked; the cause of the rest is unknown. V and J calls plus clone size are reproduced from that table; the DNA served to infer D and trimming. The sample table records approximately 47,000 clones; about nine tenths of these occur just once. The ten largest make up about 3% of the sample.

This record comes from a study of blood T cell repertoires in COVID-19 (dated by TCRdb to the early 2020s). As for the study more broadly: Samples from collaborators originated in the United States, Italy and Spain and spanned both the acute and convalescent phases of COVID-19. The prospective study material was composed of cDNA or gDNA derived from T cells, B-cell-depleted T cells, or PBMCs. Deeply sampled blood TCRbeta repertoires from subjects exposed to, actively infected with, or recovered from COVID-19 were included in the dataset. The repertoires were released in a freely available public database meant as a resource for research on the immune response to SARS-CoV-2. Samples came from the ongoing ImmuneRACE study (first 160 participants) plus 1,254 subjects from 6 global collaborators. A de-identified subject ID, COVID-19 status, age in years and sex were almost always included in the sample metadata. Where available, HLA class I and class II types were obtained from metadata supplied by the sample provider rather than from assay-based typing.

What the work shows at the level of the full study, not this receptor alone: Clinical and demographic metadata were provided uncurated, with the amount varying by source and participant.

One collaborating source in Seattle enrolled patients during active infection and followed them longitudinally through the course of disease. Collaborating institutions collected whole blood in K2EDTA tubes following their own protocols. For TCRbeta analysis, collaborator samples were shipped as frozen whole blood, as isolated PBMCs, or as DNA extracted from either sample type. The CDR3 numbers 17 residues from cysteine through phenylalanine. The entry retains the CDR3 DNA only, 51 bases that are in frame from base 1. The germline V and J ends show losses of 4 bases and 5 bases respectively, and no gene match explains 16 bases of the junction. According to the germline V gene (reference sequence), CDR1 reads SEHNR and CDR2 reads FQNEAQ.

Sequences were obtained from peripheral blood. The chain couples TRBV7-9 to TRBJ2-7; 8 bases in the junction line up with TRBD2. This TCR derives from an elderly woman with COVID-19, enrolled during active disease. The CDR3 loop reads CASSSPAAGGGLDEQYF. The DNA sequence follows: TGTGCCAGCAGCTCCCCTGCGGCGGGAGGAGGGTTGGACGAGCAGTACTTC.